The clone carrying this T cell receptor (beta chain) has a handful of counts. Individuals drawn from approximately 26 US areas were about 18 to 90 years old. Participants' reported clinical history set cohort assignment. V was pared by 1 base and J by 1 base, with 17 bases of the junction left unmatched. CDR3 length: 21 amino acids. CDR1 SGHRS and CDR2 YFSETQ come from the germline V gene. This sample is drawn from a study of blood T cell repertoires in COVID-19. Study-wide background: The United States, Italy and Spain were the sources of the acute and convalescent COVID-19 samples. PBMCs, B-cell-depleted T cells, or T cells provided the cDNA or gDNA that made up the material.

Repertoires were generated with immunoSEQ multiplex PCR, while TCRdb's copy carries only in-frame clones and drops some. The sample holds about 270,000 clones, 80% to 90% seen once. The clonotype was recovered from a woman younger than 35 who had recovered from COVID-19. The specimen sequenced was PBMCs or T cells enriched from blood (not recorded which). This chain links TRBV5-1 with TRBJ1-1, with TRBD1 matching 12 bases. This CDR3 reads CASSLRGQGASELPRNTEAFF. CDR3 bases: TGCGCCAGCAGCTTGCGGGGACAGGGGGCGTCGGAGCTCCCTCGGAACACTGAAGCTTTCTTT. Combining the CDR3 with reference TRBV5-1 and TRBJ1-1 gives the whole variable domain KAGVTQTPRYLIKTRGQQVTLSCSPISGHRSVSWYQQTPGQGLQFLFEYFSETQRNKGNFPGRFSGRQFSNSRSEMNVSTLELGDSALYLCASSLRGQGASELPRNTEAFFGQGTRLTVV.